The 9 T cell receptor beta chains presented below share a single source sample, sequenced in a study of control samples from healthy donors and cancer patients. Method: immunoSEQ multiplex PCR; TCRdb's copy keeps in-frame clones and lacks some. The repertoire includes about 63,000 clones, more than 75% of them detected once, and 12% sits in the top ten. The sample consisted of PBMCs. The receptor source for this set is an older woman with lung cancer.

This chain links TRBV27 with TRBJ1-2, with TRBD1 matching over 7 bases. J lost 4 bases, V lost 4 bases, and 12 bases had no gene match. Looked up from germline, CDR1 is MNHEY and CDR2 is SMNVEV (reference sequence). This CDR3 comprises 16 residues. CDR3 loop: CASSSRTGRAPYGYTF. In nucleotides, the CDR3 is TGTGCCAGCAGTTCTCGGACAGGTCGGGCCCCCTATGGCTACACCTTC.

The chain couples TRBV15 to TRBJ1-4; the D is unclear. The germline CDR1 and CDR2 sequences are LNHNV and YYDKDF (reference sequence). V shed 5 bases and J shed 1 base, with 11 bases lying between them. The CDR3 is 15 residues long. The CDR3 is CATSEDILTNEKLFF. DNA for the CDR3: TGTGCCACCAGCGAAGACATACTAACTAATGAAAAACTGTTTTTT.

The rearrangement joins TRBV5-1 to TRBJ1-3; no clear D gene. Germline lookup yields CDR1 SGHRS and CDR2 YFSETQ. V was clipped by 4 bases and J by 3 bases, with 8 bases between them. There are 13 residues in the CDR3. Here the CDR3 reads CASSIQRGNTIYF. The CDR3 coding sequence is TGCGCCAGCAGCATCCAGCGTGGAAACACCATATATTTT.

The chain links TRBV2 to TRBJ2-7; D is uncertain. Trimming took 7 bases from V and 3 from J, leaving 10 bases between them. Germline CDR1 reads SNHLY; CDR2 reads FYNNEI. CDR3 length equals 12 residues. CDR3 DNA sequence: TGTGCCAGCAACGTTATTGGCTACGAGCAGTACTTC. Its protein product is CASNVIGYEQYF.

The rearrangement links TRBV6-6 to TRBJ1-4, with 7 bases fitting TRBD1. The V gene end was trimmed by 6 bases and the J gene end by 8 bases; junction bases not matched to a gene: 9. CDR3 size: 14 residues. Germline V gene data show CDR1 as MNHNY and CDR2 as SVGAGI (reference sequence). The CDR3: CASSPGGQKEKLFF. The CDR3 DNA follows: TGTGCCAGCAGCCCAGGGGGGCAGAAGGAAAAACTGTTTTTT.

The chain uses TRBV29-1 and TRBJ2-3, with D perhaps given as TRBD1 or TRBD2 (5 bases each). Germline V gene data show CDR1 as SQVTM and CDR2 as ANQGSEA. V gave up 1 base and J gave up 2 bases, with 13 bases separating them. This CDR3 has 15 amino acids. The CDR3 sequence is CSVEGGGGYTDTQYF. For the CDR3, the DNA is TGCAGCGTTGAAGGGGGTGGGGGATACACAGATACGCAGTATTTT.

The chain has TRBV11-2 and TRBJ2-3; D remains unclear. The germline V and J ends were trimmed by 5 bases and 6 bases, with 9 bases remaining between them. Germline V gives CDR1 SGHAT, CDR2 FQNNGV. The CDR3 is 12 amino acids. The CDR3 coding sequence is TGTGCCAGCAGCAGATCTAAGGATACGCAGTATTTT. As protein: CASSRSKDTQYF.

The CDR3 bases are TGTGCCAGCAGTGAAGACAGGGTCCGGGGCAATGAGCAGTTCTTC. As protein: CASSEDRVRGNEQFF. The rearrangement links TRBV2 to TRBJ2-1; a weak D match, TRBD1 (6 bases). V shed 1 base and J shed 6 bases, with 13 bases lying between them. The CDR3 is 15 residues long. Germline assignment: CDR1 SNHLY and CDR2 FYNNEI.

This rearrangement joins TRBV6-6 to TRBJ1-1, with TRBD1 matching 10 bases. This CDR3 has 14 amino acids. Trimming at V came to 5 bases and at J to 3 bases, leaving 3 bases not matched to a gene. Germline V CDR1 and CDR2: MNHNY, SVGAGI (reference sequence). CDR3 sequence reads: CASSGQGGDTEAFF. The CDR3 coding sequence is TGTGCCAGCAGTGGACAGGGGGGAGACACTGAAGCTTTCTTT.